This TCR beta chain appears in the sequencing data of a study of OX40 agonist ivuxolimab in advanced cancers. A note on the overall study: Ivuxolimab, which targeted the costimulatory receptor OX40 (CD134), was an agonistic, fully human IgG2 monoclonal antibody. Of the roughly 52 dose-escalation patients, hepatocellular carcinoma was present in roughly 19, melanoma in around 15, renal cell carcinoma in 9 and head and neck cancer in 9. Prior anti-PD-1, anti-PD-L1 or anti-CTLA-4 therapy was permitted, and checkpoint inhibitors had been received by roughly 40% of dose-escalation patients. Peripheral TCRbeta sequencing aimed to test whether ivuxolimab altered TCR sequence diversity and caused clonal T-cell expansion. A male proportion of roughly 85% and a mean age of approximately 62 years, ranging from about 20 to 85, were recorded for the dose-escalation cohort. Three dose-escalation patients achieved partial responses, one with hepatocellular carcinoma and two with cutaneous melanoma. Intravenous ivuxolimab was administered to patients every 2 weeks at six dose levels: 0.01, 0.1, 0.3, 1.5, 3 and 10 mg/kg. The monotherapy dose-escalation portion (N of about 50 patients) of the phase I ivuxolimab trial is reported in the paper.

Study-wide findings and limitations: On average, CD8+ T cells showed more expanded clones than CD4+ T cells after ivuxolimab. Low levels of normalized T-cell clonal expansion were also seen in some nonresponding patients. Antigen specificity was not determined for the clonally expanded peripheral T cells. In the 0.1-3.0 mg/kg groups, partial responders were among the patients with the lowest normalized peripheral clonal expansion, particularly in CD8+ T cells. At doses of 0.1 to 3.0 mg/kg, clonal expansion of both CD4+ and CD8+ T cells in blood was seen between baseline and week 6.

A note on this clone: Its recognized antigen is unknown. One base away there is no much larger clone; base qualities are not given.

Patients with autoimmune disease history or receiving systemic immunosuppression were excluded from the trial. Peripheral blood for TCR sequencing was drawn from every dose cohort at baseline, at cycle 4 day 1 and at cycle 7 day 1. The samples were taken from a phase I, first-in-human, multicenter, open-label dose-escalation trial of ivuxolimab. Adults with locally advanced or metastatic melanoma, renal cell, hepatocellular, or head and neck squamous cell carcinoma were enrolled in the trial. Before TCR sequencing, CD4+ T cells and CD8+ T cells from peripheral blood were sorted into separate populations. Genomic DNA was extracted from sorted cells for sequencing of the TCRbeta CDR3 region. The immunoSEQ Assay was used to sequence the TCRbeta CDR3 regions. This immuneACCESS table, as held by TCRdb, lists in-frame sequences with V and J called but not all clones. Of the missing ones, under half trace to an unresolved V gene in checked studies; the others have no known cause. The sample contains around 110,000 clones, approximately 89% of them found a single time. The ten top clones hold 0.95% to 1.5% of the sample.

The sequence was collected from an adult with an advanced solid tumor such as melanoma, head and neck, liver or kidney cancer. The sequenced sample was CD4+ or CD8+ T cells sorted from blood, obtained in a trial of the OX40 agonist ivuxolimab.

The CDR3 region: CASRPAATNEKLFF. The DNA sequence is as follows: TGCGCCAGCCGCCCAGCCGCAACTAATGAAAAACTGTTTTTT. The chain is encoded by TRBV5-1 joined to TRBJ1-4, with the identity of the D gene unclear. The CDR3 covers 14 residues, taking in both the cysteine and the phenylalanine. The CDR3 DNA has 42 bases and is translated from base 1. The trim is 7 bases for V and 0 bases for J, with a gap of 10 bases between the germline ends. The germline V gene specifies SGHRS as CDR1 and YFSETQ as CDR2.